A single sample is the source of the 20 T cell receptor beta chains below, sequenced in a study of T cells in Graves' hyperthyroidism and ophthalmopathy. RNA transcripts provided the source from which TCR beta CDR3 regions were amplified. A first-round RT-PCR of the TCR CDR3 used the HTBI primer set. MiXCR, applied by TCRdb to the multiplex PCR reads, yields one record per CDR3 protein. The repertoire has hundreds of thousands of distinct CDR3 sequences, roughly 20% of them found once; the top ten carry about 34%. Input material: blood. The receptors come from a man under 40 with Graves' ophthalmopathy.

This clonotype was counted many times. The rearrangement joins TRBV11-2 to TRBJ2-7; D is unclear. The ends were cut back, 5 bases at V and 6 bases at J, with 20 bases in the middle. Germline V gene lookup returns CDR1 SGHAT and CDR2 FQNNGV. The CDR3 consists of 15 residues. The CDR3 sequence is CASSPPPVLQTEQYF. CDR3 DNA sequence: TGTGCCAGCAGCCCGCCTCCGGTGCTCCAGACCGAGCAGTACTTC. Full variable domain (remainder filled in from reference TRBV11-2 and TRBJ2-7): EAGVAQSPRYKIIEKRQSVAFWCNPISGHATLYWYQQILGQGPKLLIQFQNNGVVDDSQLPKDRFSAERLKGVDSTLKIQPAKLEDSAVYLCASSPPPVLQTEQYFGPGTRLTVT.

V is TRBV11-3 and J is TRBJ2-2; 8 nucleotides line up with TRBD1. The CDR3 is 15 residues long. J lost 5 bases, V lost 1 base, and 3 bases had no gene match. CDR1 is SGHNT, CDR2 YENEEA, per germline. The CDR3 protein is CASSLVDRGTGELFF. The CDR3 DNA sequence: TGTGCCAGCAGCTTAGTAGACAGGGGAACCGGGGAGCTGTTTTTT.

This chain connects TRBV28 to TRBJ2-7; 9 bases fit TRBD1. Trimming removed 3 bases from V and 5 bases from J; junction bases left unmatched: 11. The CDR3 consists of 16 residues. Germline V gene sequence: CDR1 MDHEN, CDR2 SYDVKM. The CDR3 loop reads CASSLGLGQGLHEQYF. The CDR3, as DNA: TGTGCCAGCAGTTTGGGGTTGGGACAGGGTCTCCACGAGCAGTACTTC.

This clonotype was observed at least ten times. The CDR3, as DNA: TGTGCCAGCAGTTCCTCTCAAAGGACAGGGCGAGGCTACACCTTC. Residues: CASSSSQRTGRGYTF. The V gene is TRBV28, the J gene TRBJ1-2, with 8 bases lining up with TRBD1. The CDR3 consists of 15 residues. Germline CDR1 MDHEN, CDR2 SYDVKM. Losses at the gene ends were 4 bases for V and 8 bases for J; bases not matched to a gene: 12.

The chain uses TRBV6-1 and TRBJ2-2; the match to TRBD2 covers 14 bases. The CDR3 has 16 residues. Germline values: CDR1 MNHNS, CDR2 SASEGT. V was pared by 7 bases and J by 8 bases, with 9 bases of the junction left unmatched. CDR3 region: CASTPGLAGVSGELFF. The CDR3, as DNA: TGTGCCAGCACCCCGGGACTAGCGGGAGTGAGTGGGGAGCTGTTTTTT.

This clonotype was seen a handful of times. This chain joins TRBV28 and TRBJ2-1; TRBD2 matches 12 bases. Trimming removed 7 bases from V and 4 bases from J; junction bases left unmatched: 5. The CDR3 consists of 15 residues. CDR1 and CDR2 from the germline V gene are MDHEN and SYDVKM. Here the CDR3 DNA reads TGTGCCAGCACCAGGACTAGCGGGGTTTACAATGAGCAGTTCTTC. Residues: CASTRTSGVYNEQFF.

This clonotype was seen more than once but under ten times. The rearrangement uses TRBV20-1 and TRBJ1-1, with TRBD1 matching over 11 bases. Germline lookup yields CDR1 DFQATT and CDR2 SNEGSKA (reference sequence). The CDR3 loop spans 16 amino acids. With V trimmed by 0 bases and J by 5 bases, 8 bases remained unmatched. This CDR3 reads CSARDSGTGGLTEAFF. The CDR3 DNA reads as TGCAGTGCTAGAGATAGCGGGACAGGGGGTTTGACTGAAGCTTTCTTT.

Details on this clonotype: This could be a read error, since a much larger clone is one nucleotide away. The rearrangement uses TRBV11-3 and TRBJ2-1; D gene uncertain. Germline V gives CDR1 SGHNT, CDR2 YENEEA. This CDR3 has 16 amino acids. Trimming stripped 5 bases from V and 6 bases from J, with 20 bases between. This chain's CDR3 is CASSPGSFGRPNEQFF. CDR3 sequence (DNA): TGTGCCAGCAGCCCCGGCTCCTTCGGGCGACCCAATGAGCAGTTCTTC.

There are a few counts of this clonotype. The chain joins TRBV5-6 to TRBJ2-2; D possibly matches TRBD1 or TRBD2 (7 bases each). This CDR3 has 17 amino acids. V was shortened by 4 bases and J by 4 bases, with 20 bases between the two germline ends. Germline loops: CDR1 SGHDT, CDR2 YYEEEE. The chain's CDR3 is CASSPIGEGAITGELFF. CDR3 nucleotide sequence: TGTGCCAGCAGCCCGATTGGGGAGGGGGCGATCACCGGGGAGCTGTTTTTT.

The chain links TRBV30 to TRBJ2-7; no clear D gene. Trimming pared 2 bases from V and 1 base from J, leaving 15 bases between. CDR1 is GTSNPN and CDR2 is SVGIG in the germline V gene (reference sequence). The CDR3 covers 15 residues. Here the CDR3 reads CAWSPRLPYSYEQYF. In nucleotides, the CDR3 is TGTGCCTGGAGTCCACGGCTCCCGTATTCCTACGAGCAGTACTTC.

This clonotype was seen just once. With a much larger clone just one base away, this may be a read error. This chain uses TRBV20-1 with TRBJ1-1; D not resolved. Germline V CDR1 and CDR2: DFQATT, SNEGSKA (reference sequence). Between the trimmed V and J ends, which lost 1 base and 4 bases, there was a span of 16 bases. The CDR3 runs to 15 residues. CDR3 bases: TGCAGTGCTAGAGGTGGCGAGGGCACTACCACTGAAGCTTTCTTT. It encodes CSARGGEGTTTEAFF.

The rearrangement uses TRBV6-9 and TRBJ2-2; a weak D match, TRBD1 (5 bases). The germline V gene has CDR1 MNHGY and CDR2 SVAAGI. V lost 4 bases to trimming and J lost 6 bases, with 9 bases between them. There are 13 residues in the CDR3. In DNA form, the CDR3 reads TGTGCCAGCAGTTCCGCAGGGTCCGGGGAGCTGTTTTTT. Its translation: CASSSAGSGELFF.

As for this clonotype: Compared with germline, one end of the junction differs, possibly owing to a read error. This rearrangement joins TRBV7-2 to TRBJ2-7, with no clear D. The length of the CDR3 is 13 residues. Germline V gives CDR1 SGHTA, CDR2 FQGNSA. As DNA, the CDR3 is TGTGCCAGCAGCTTGTTTTCGCAGTCCGAGCAGTGCTTC. Its protein is CASSLFSQSEQCF.

The V gene is TRBV6-1, the J gene TRBJ2-7; D may be TRBD2 (6 bases). This CDR3 has 15 amino acids. CDR1 and CDR2 (germline): MNHNS, SASEGT. Trimming shortened V by 4 bases and J by 2 bases, and 15 bases separated the two germline ends. The CDR3 loop is CASSAPGLTPYEQYF. CDR3 nucleotide sequence: TGTGCCAGCAGTGCACCGGGACTGACTCCCTACGAGCAGTACTTC.

The table lists this clonotype with many counts. The chain is built from TRBV7-2 and TRBJ2-1, with no clear D. V was cut by 1 base and J by 8 bases, with 9 bases left in between. Germline V gene lookup returns CDR1 SGHTA and CDR2 FQGNSA. The length of the CDR3 is 13 residues. CDR3 loop: CASSLGLVDEQFF. CDR3 DNA sequence: TGTGCCAGCAGCTTAGGCTTGGTTGATGAGCAGTTCTTC. The variable domain in full, completed from reference TRBV7-2 and TRBJ2-1, reads GAGVSQSPSNKVTEKGKDVELRCDPISGHTALYWYRQSLGQGLEFLIYFQGNSAPDKSGLPSDRFSAERTGGSVSTLTIQRTQQEDSAVYLCASSLGLVDEQFFGPGTRLTVL.

The chain has TRBV10-3 and TRBJ2-2, with a tentative D call TRBD2 (6 bases). CDR1 is ENHRY, CDR2 SYGVKD, per germline. Trimming removed 6 bases from V and 5 bases from J, with 13 bases in between. The CDR3 is 14 amino acids. For the CDR3, the DNA is TGTGCCATCAGGGGGGGTGGAGGGACCGGGGAGCTGTTTTTT. Amino acids: CAIRGGGGTGELFF.

The rearrangement uses TRBV7-9 and TRBJ2-7; 10 bases map to TRBD1. After removal of 4 bases from V and 5 bases from J, the junction contained 17 bases not matched to a gene. Germline V gene sequence: CDR1 SEHNR, CDR2 FQNEAQ (reference sequence). The CDR3 is 18 amino acids. The CDR3 region has the DNA TGTGCCAGCAGCTCTAATCCTATTTCCCCGACAGGGGGCCACGAGCAGTACTTC. It is translated as CASSSNPISPTGGHEQYF.

This chain joins TRBV18 and TRBJ1-1; no clear D. The germline V and J ends were trimmed by 0 bases and 4 bases, with 12 bases remaining between them. The CDR3 runs to 15 residues. Germline CDR1 reads KGHSH; CDR2 reads LQKENI. In DNA, the CDR3 is TGTGCCAGCTCACCACCCCGGGGTTTCGGCACTGAAGCTTTCTTT. Translating it yields CASSPPRGFGTEAFF.

Of note for this clonotype: It may be a read error: a sequence one base away is much more abundant. The chain joins TRBV28 to TRBJ1-2, with unresolved D. This CDR3 has 13 residues. The germline CDR1 and CDR2 sequences are MDHEN and SYDVKM. The CDR3 spells CAGSFGFQHGYTF. The CDR3 bases are TGTGCCGGCAGTTTTGGCTTTCAACATGGCTACACCTTC.

The V gene is TRBV19, the J gene TRBJ2-1; 11 bases are shared with TRBD2. CDR1 and CDR2 from the germline V gene are LNHDA and SQIVND (reference sequence). CDR3 length: 19 residues. Germline trimming cut 3 bases from V and 0 bases from J; bases unmatched to any gene: 10. The CDR3 spells CASSIEVASGGPSYNEQFF. Here the CDR3 DNA reads TGTGCCAGTAGTATCGAGGTGGCTAGCGGGGGGCCCTCCTACAATGAGCAGTTCTTC.